Each of the 26 T cell receptor beta chains below was sequenced from the same sample in a study of T cells after yellow fever vaccination. TCRdb redid the calling of the 5' RACE reads with MiXCR, one entry per CDR3 protein. Of hundreds of thousands of distinct CDR3 sequences in the sample, roughly 14% were seen once. Here the sequenced sample was PBMCs, taken on the day of the yellow fever booster vaccination. These receptors came from a man younger than 45 who received the YFV17D yellow fever vaccine.

This clonotype was detected ten times or more. The chain combines TRBV18 with TRBJ2-6, with D perhaps TRBD1 (5 bases). The germline CDR1 and CDR2 sequences are KGHSH and LQKENI. The length of the CDR3 is 17 residues. V lost 4 bases and J 5 bases, leaving 18 bases between the germline ends. The CDR3 nucleotides read TGTGCCAGCTCACTAAACCGCCCAGGGTCAAGGGCCAACGTCCTGACTTTC. Translation: CASSLNRPGSRANVLTF.

This clonotype was detected a few times. The CDR3 sequence: CASSPGTNLEKLFF. The CDR3 nucleotides read TGCGCCAGCAGCCCCGGGACAAATCTTGAAAAACTGTTTTTT. This chain joins TRBV5-1 and TRBJ1-4; D perhaps matches TRBD1 (6 bases). CDR1 and CDR2 from the germline V gene are SGHRS and YFSETQ. V shed 4 bases and J shed 7 bases, with 14 bases lying between them. The CDR3 is made up of 14 amino acids.

This clonotype has just a few counts. The rearrangement joins TRBV20-1 to TRBJ2-1, with 13 positions matching TRBD2. Germline CDR1 DFQATT, CDR2 SNEGSKA (reference sequence). The CDR3 covers 16 residues. With V trimmed by 5 bases and J by 6 bases, 10 bases remained unmatched. The CDR3 nucleotides read TGCAGTGCTGAAAAACCGGGACTAGCGGGGCGCAATGAGCAGTTCTTC. Residues: CSAEKPGLAGRNEQFF.

The V gene is TRBV20-1, the J gene TRBJ2-2, with TRBD2 as a possible D gene (5 bases). V lost 7 bases and J lost 0, with 9 bases in between. The CDR3 covers 13 residues. Germline CDR1 reads DFQATT; CDR2 reads SNEGSKA (reference sequence). The CDR3 DNA reads as TGCAGTGGTGGGGAGCCGAACACCGGGGAGCTGTTTTTT. It codes for CSGGEPNTGELFF.

The chain combines TRBV11-2 with TRBJ1-6; D is possibly TRBD1 (6 bases). V was trimmed by 5 bases and J by 6 bases, leaving 11 bases between them. Germline lookup yields CDR1 SGHAT and CDR2 FQNNGV. The CDR3 runs to 14 residues. The CDR3 reads CASSTQGINSPLHF. As DNA, the CDR3 is TGTGCCAGCAGCACCCAGGGGATTAATTCACCCCTCCACTTT.

The chain couples TRBV5-1 to TRBJ2-5, with D possibly being TRBD2 (5 bases). The V gene's germline CDR1 is SGHRS and CDR2 YFSETQ. V was pared by 7 bases and J by 0 bases, with 10 bases between. The CDR3 has 13 amino acids. CDR3 protein: CASRGFDQETQYF. CDR3 nucleotides: TGCGCCAGCCGCGGGTTTGACCAAGAGACCCAGTACTTC. The entire variable domain, with the rest obtained from reference TRBV5-1 and TRBJ2-5, is as follows: KAGVTQTPRYLIKTRGQQVTLSCSPISGHRSVSWYQQTPGQGLQFLFEYFSETQRNKGNFPGRFSGRQFSNSRSEMNVSTLELGDSALYLCASRGFDQETQYFGPGTRLLVL.

The rearrangement links TRBV29-1 to TRBJ2-1, with 12 nucleotides matching TRBD2. Unmatched junction bases numbered 4, after V lost 7 bases and J lost 9 bases. The V gene's germline CDR1 is SQVTM and CDR2 ANQGSEA. This CDR3 has 12 amino acids. The CDR3 is CSATSGRTEQFF. DNA for the CDR3: TGCAGCGCGACTAGCGGGAGAACTGAGCAGTTCTTC.

The chain combines TRBV10-3 with TRBJ2-2, with 8 positions matching TRBD2. Trimming at V came to 6 bases and at J to 5 bases, leaving 11 bases not matched to a gene. Looked up from germline, CDR1 is ENHRY and CDR2 is SYGVKD. The CDR3 is 16 amino acids. The CDR3 sequence is CAISPSGGGRTGELFF. CDR3 DNA: TGTGCCATCAGCCCCAGCGGGGGAGGACGGACCGGGGAGCTGTTTTTT.

The chain recombines TRBV12-3 or TRBV12-4 with TRBJ2-2; D is possibly TRBD1 (6 bases). The CDR3 is 15 residues long. The V end was cut by 5 bases, the J end by 6 bases, with 16 bases between. The CDR3 protein is CASSLWVGGAGELFF. CDR3 in DNA: TGTGCCAGCAGTCTGTGGGTTGGGGGCGCCGGGGAGCTGTTTTTT.

The chain recombines TRBV27 with TRBJ1-2, with D maybe TRBD1 (6 bases). V was trimmed by 6 bases and J by 8 bases, leaving 16 bases between them. This CDR3 has 13 residues. The germline CDR1 and CDR2 sequences are MNHEY and SMNVEV (reference sequence). The CDR3 loop reads CASRPQGGWGYTF. CDR3 DNA: TGTGCCAGCAGGCCACAGGGTGGATGGGGCTACACCTTC.

This clonotype came up a few times. This chain links TRBV20-1 with TRBJ1-1; 7 bases are a match to TRBD1. The J segment lost 4 bases and the V segment lost 4 bases, leaving 9 bases of the junction unmatched. The CDR3 consists of 14 residues. Germline V gene sequence: CDR1 DFQATT, CDR2 SNEGSKA (reference sequence). The CDR3 DNA sequence: TGCAGTGCTAAGGTCTTGACAGGGCCCACTGAAGCTTTCTTT. Its protein is CSAKVLTGPTEAFF.

This chain connects TRBV18 to TRBJ2-3; 11 positions match TRBD2. CDR1 KGHSH and CDR2 LQKENI come from the germline V gene. The CDR3 loop spans 17 amino acids. Trimming took 3 bases from V and 5 from J; bases not matched to a gene: 10. The CDR3 protein is CASSPSLAGGGGDTQYF. The CDR3 DNA sequence: TGTGCCAGCTCACCTTCTCTAGCGGGAGGAGGTGGAGATACGCAGTATTTT.

The chain combines TRBV20-1 with TRBJ2-1; 7 bases are a match to TRBD2. Germline CDR1 and CDR2: DFQATT and SNEGSKA (reference sequence). The junction had 8 bases not matched to a gene; V was cut back by 1 base and J by 5 bases. CDR3 length: 15 residues. DNA of the CDR3: TGCAGTGCTAGAGCGATGCGGGACTACAACAATGAGCAGTTCTTC. It yields the protein CSARAMRDYNNEQFF.

This chain joins TRBV11-2 and TRBJ2-7, with a possible D match to TRBD1 (6 bases). V lost 6 bases and J 6 bases, leaving 15 bases between the germline ends. Germline V lookup: CDR1 SGHAT, CDR2 FQNNGV. CDR3 size: 13 residues. The CDR3 reads CASRFKEGGEQYF. The CDR3 coding sequence is TGTGCCAGCAGATTTAAGGAAGGGGGCGAGCAGTACTTC.

This clonotype occurred a few times. The rearrangement links TRBV5-5 to TRBJ2-7; 7 bases fit TRBD2. Trimming cost V 3 bases and J 0 bases; bases outside gene matches: 6. Germline assignment: CDR1 SGHKS and CDR2 YYEKEE (reference sequence). The CDR3 runs 15 residues. The CDR3 DNA is TGTGCCAGCAGCTACGCCGGGACTAACTCCTACGAGCAGTACTTC. Amino acids: CASSYAGTNSYEQYF. The full variable domain, its missing parts supplied by reference TRBV5-5 and TRBJ2-7, is DAGVTQSPTHLIKTRGQQVTLRCSPISGHKSVSWYQQVLGQGPQFIFQYYEKEERGRGNFPDRFSARQFPNYSSELNVNALLLGDSALYLCASSYAGTNSYEQYFGPGTRLTVT.

The V gene is TRBV12-3 or TRBV12-4, the J gene TRBJ2-1; TRBD2 is a possible D gene (6 bases). Trimming stripped 3 bases from V and 5 bases from J, with 11 bases between. The CDR3 spans 14 residues. The CDR3 region is CASSFLAMDNEQFF. DNA of the CDR3: TGTGCCAGCAGTTTCCTAGCGATGGACAATGAGCAGTTCTTC.

This clonotype was counted between two and nine times. CDR3 in DNA: TGTGCCAGCAGTCCAGGACCCGGCGATATCCGAAACATTCAGTACTTC. Its protein product is CASSPGPGDIRNIQYF. V usage is TRBV28 and J usage is TRBJ2-4; D not certain. The germline CDR1 and CDR2 sequences are MDHEN and SYDVKM. The CDR3 has 16 residues. Trimming cost V 5 bases and J 6 bases, with 20 bases left between them.

In this sample, this clonotype turned up many times. This chain connects TRBV2 to TRBJ1-1; 7 positions agree with TRBD1. Germline V gene lookup returns CDR1 SNHLY and CDR2 FYNNEI. With 6 bases clipped from V and 11 bases from J, the junction kept 12 bases outside the gene matches. CDR3 size: 13 residues. The CDR3 DNA follows: TGTGCCAGCAGCGGGACAGCCGAAAGGGGGGCTTTCTTT. This codes for CASSGTAERGAFF.

The rearrangement uses TRBV20-1 and TRBJ2-5; TRBD2 aligns across 9 bases. The germline CDR1 and CDR2 sequences are DFQATT and SNEGSKA (reference sequence). Unmatched junction bases numbered 5, after V lost 1 base and J lost 5 bases. The CDR3 is 14 residues long. The chain's CDR3 is CSARVSGSSETQYF. In DNA form, the CDR3 reads TGCAGTGCTAGAGTTAGCGGGAGTTCGGAGACCCAGTACTTC.

This clonotype was counted a few times. The chain carries TRBV4-3 and TRBJ2-7; 8 nucleotides agree with TRBD2. The CDR3 consists of 17 residues. V lost 0 bases to trimming and J lost 1 base; unmatched junction nucleotides: 8. CDR1 is LGHNA, CDR2 YSLEER, per germline. CDR3 sequence: CASSQETSEVYSYEQYF. As DNA, the CDR3 is TGCGCCAGCAGCCAAGAGACTAGCGAAGTATATTCCTACGAGCAGTACTTC.

This clonotype has more than one count but fewer than ten. This chain links TRBV9 with TRBJ2-3, with D tentatively TRBD2 (5 bases). Deletions cut 0 bases from V and 1 base from J, with 15 bases between. The CDR3 totals 17 residues. Germline CDR1 is SGDLS and CDR2 is YYNGEE. The CDR3 DNA reads as TGTGCCAGCAGCGTAGCTCACAGCGGCCCCGGCACAGATACGCAGTATTTT. Its protein product is CASSVAHSGPGTDTQYF. Variable domain in full (rest from reference TRBV9 and TRBJ2-3): DSGVTQTPKHLITATGQRVTLRCSPRSGDLSVYWYQQSLDQGLQFLIQYYNGEERAKGNILERFSAQQFPDLHSELNLSSLELGDSALYFCASSVAHSGPGTDTQYFGPGTRLTVL.

This clonotype was seen more than once but under ten times. The V gene is TRBV7-2, the J gene TRBJ2-7, with TRBD1 identical over 7 bases. The trim removed 4 bases at V and 2 bases at J, leaving 11 bases unmatched. There are 16 residues in the CDR3. Looked up from germline, CDR1 is SGHTA and CDR2 is FQGNSA. Here the CDR3 reads CASSSRTGPATYEQYF. CDR3 DNA: TGTGCCAGCAGCTCCCGGACAGGACCGGCAACCTACGAGCAGTACTTC.

This clonotype turned up a few times. The rearrangement joins TRBV5-1 to TRBJ2-7; maybe TRBD2 (5 bases). The V and J ends lost 7 bases and 2 bases respectively, with 10 bases between them. The germline gives CDR1 SGHRS, CDR2 YFSETQ. The CDR3 covers 12 residues. The CDR3 DNA follows: TGCGCCAGCGCCTCCGGGGCCTACGAGCAGTACTTC. Protein: CASASGAYEQYF.

Points on this clonotype: A much larger clone lies one base from this, so it may be a read error. The chain joins TRBV10-3 to TRBJ2-7, with D hard to call. The CDR3 covers 11 residues. CDR1 is ENHRY, CDR2 SYGVKD, per germline. Here the CDR3 DNA reads TGTGCCATCAGAGAGTCCTACGAGCAGTACTTC. Translated: CAIRESYEQYF.

There are a few counts of this clonotype. This chain connects TRBV7-2 to TRBJ2-2, with D maybe TRBD2 (6 bases). This CDR3 contains 15 residues. Germline lookup yields CDR1 SGHTA and CDR2 FQGNSA. Trimming pared 10 bases from V and 2 bases from J, leaving 17 bases between. The DNA for the CDR3 is TGTGCCATCCCCGGGGGTAGCGGAAACACCGGGGAGCTGTTTTTT. It is translated as CAIPGGSGNTGELFF.

This chain links TRBV29-1 with TRBJ2-1; no reliable D call. CDR3 length: 12 residues. The V gene lost 6 bases and the J gene lost 7 bases, with 13 bases spanning the gap. The germline gives CDR1 SQVTM, CDR2 ANQGSEA. CDR3 sequence (DNA): TGCAGCGTCGACCCATGGTTAAATGAGCAGTTCTTC. It codes for CSVDPWLNEQFF.